The entry that follows covers one TCR beta chain sequence. This clone's antigen is unknown. Within one base of it there is no much larger clone, and no base qualities were kept. This specimen comes from a study of cytomegalovirus exposure and HLA in healthy donors (dated by TCRdb to the late 2010s). As for the study more broadly: In an earlier analysis of 587 of the donors, approximately 300 Gb of sequence data and some 120 million unique TCR beta sequences from some 170 million T cells were reported. An early release that covered several hundred HLA-typed donors contained about 300 gigabases of sequencing data and 80 million or so unique TCR sequences. Of the roughly 400 genotyped donors, approximately 83% fell in the genetic ancestry cluster associated with self-reported Caucasian donors. The study aimed to test whether signatures of past pathogen exposure could be identified by cataloging public T cell receptors. Using immunosequencing, the study profiled T cell repertoires from around 680 subjects and related those repertoires to cytomegalovirus serostatus. In addition to the first cohort of roughly 700 subjects, a separate validation cohort of 130 or so different subjects was used. To predict cytomegalovirus infection status, the study brought together high-throughput TCR immunosequencing, statistical association of individual TCRs with disease status, and machine learning. A later analysis re-analyzed previously published TCR beta repertoires from several hundred donors and added high-resolution HLA genotyping to study TCR occurrence patterns. The later analysis used no new phenotypic data to find candidate immune exposures, relying instead on TCR beta sequences and their occurrence across donors. To decide whether each TCR beta V gene segment behaved as functional or pseudogenic, an earlier analysis of some 600 of the donors relied on high-throughput TCR beta sequencing. Donor age, sex, ethnicity and CMV serostatus were compiled together with the repertoire data. A later genetic analysis took genome-wide SNP genotypes for about three fifths of the 666 donors and used that subset as a discovery cohort. Every repertoire in the discovery cohort had been generated on one and the same sequencing platform. HLA typing included class I and class II loci at four-digit resolution. Typing coverage varied by locus: roughly 620-640 donors for A, B, C, DRB1 and DQB1; more than 500 for DQA1; about 570 for DPA1; approximately 450 for DPB1. A handful of DR-DQ haplotypes were handled as single units for association and clustering because linkage in the cohort was strong. Among a few hundred genotyped donors of the cohort, an average of around 240,000 unique TCR beta nucleotide sequences were sequenced per donor, roughly 20% of them non-productive.

Library creation used the immunoSEQ multiplex PCR assay. For the multiplex PCR, a mixture combining 60 forward primers for TCR Vbeta segments and 13 reverse primers for TCR Jbeta segments was used. A multiplex PCR assay on genomic DNA amplified the CDR3 region of rearranged TCR beta genes. The Illumina HiSeq System was used to sequence the amplified TCR beta libraries as 87-base-pair reads. In the authors' own workflow: A later analysis counted about 76 million unique TCR beta chains across the 700 or so repertoires, and about 10 million of these chains were shared by at least two donors. Raw reads were error-corrected and collapsed into unique sequences with a nearest-neighbor algorithm that merged closely related sequences to remove PCR and sequencing errors. CDR3 sequences were aligned to IMGT reference sequences to assign V, D and J gene segments. For a sequence to be retained, at least a six-nucleotide match to both a V gene segment and a J gene segment was required. Rearrangements were called productive when the CDR3 lacked stop codons and stayed in frame with V and J; all others were non-productive. CDR3 was defined by IMGT convention, running from the second conserved V-encoded cysteine to the conserved J-encoded phenylalanine. Sequences without an unambiguous match to a single V gene segment were excluded from the earlier analysis of a few hundred of the donors. In an earlier analysis of some 590 of the donors, a V segment was called functional when productive rearrangements were above 56.7%, and segregating when the standard deviation between donors exceeded 5%. A statistical classification framework was built to diagnose cytomegalovirus status from the catalog of TCR beta chain sequences. V and J gene assignment, in a later analysis, came from comparing TCR nucleotide sequences with IMGT/GENE-DB human TR gene sequences. Using the TCRdist pipeline, a later analysis assigned CDR3 sequences along with most-parsimonious VDJ recombination scenarios. In a later analysis, each TCR beta chain was defined by its CDR3 amino acid sequence together with its V-gene family, and reads without a unique V-gene family were excluded. In a later analysis, several hundred highly shared, low-generation-probability nucleotide sequences were removed to address suspected cross-contamination and a sequencing artifact. In a later analysis, a clonal expansion index was calculated for each public chain from normalized within-repertoire ranks of inferred template counts. In a later analysis, generation probabilities were computed using a VDJ recombination model fitted to out-of-frame rearrangements, and the results were checked against IGoR. In a later analysis, hypergeometric tests were used to score TCR-TCR, TCR-HLA and TCR-CMV co-occurrence, with a repertoire-size bias correction applied to TCR pairs. A later analysis estimated false discovery rates by permuting HLA or CMV assignments 20 times. In a later analysis, co-occurring TCRs were grouped using DBSCAN, with TCRdist sequence similarity added in when clustering inside HLA-allele-positive subsets. For co-occurrence clustering, repertoires with fewer than 30,000 or more than 120,000 public chains were excluded, along with four or five repertoires with anomalous nucleotide sharing. TCRdb obtained this table from immuneACCESS and retained in-frame rearrangements with V and J assigned. These tables miss some clones; where compared with another copy, unresolved V genes account for less than half of the shortfall, and the remainder is unexplained. The V and J calls and clone size come from that table; D and trimming were worked out from the DNA. For this sample there are about 83,000 clones; over 60% appear just once. 4.2% of the sample goes to the ten largest clones.

From cysteine to phenylalanine, the CDR3 is 13 amino acids long. Only the CDR3 part of the read is kept: 39 bases, read in frame from the first base. Based on the germline V gene (reference sequence), the CDR1 and CDR2 sequences are LNHDA and SQIVND. Trimming removed 1 base from V and 6 bases from J, leaving 7 bases between the germline ends. General conclusions and limits of the study: The classifier was reported to diagnose cytomegalovirus status with high specificity and sensitivity in both the original cohort and the validation cohort. Because HLA typing was missing for some donors at each locus, association tests included only the typed subset. A further reported finding was that TCR beta sequences accurately predicted the HLA-A and HLA-B alleles for most subjects in the first cohort. A later analysis found that most CMV-associated TCR beta chains appeared HLA-restricted, with HLA associations seemingly driven largely by CMV exposure. Because the 87-base-pair reads could not distinguish some IMGT-functional V segments, including TRBV6-2 and TRBV6-3, those segments were excluded. Because counts were too low, about 17 rarely observed V segments, including chromosome 9 orphons, were excluded from the earlier analysis of about 500 of the donors. A later analysis found that TCR association rates varied across HLA loci, with DRB1 alleles showing the most associated TCRs and HLA-C alleles the fewest. In a later analysis, several top co-occurrence clusters were reported to appear linked to parvovirus B19, influenza, CMV and Epstein-Barr virus. In a later analysis, about 17,000 TCR beta sequences were associated with specific HLA alleles at a false discovery rate of 0.05. In the study, some 160 TCR beta chains were listed as associated with cytomegalovirus. Compared with the 666-donor mean, donors in an Asian-associated ancestry cluster had fewer N-insertions in productive TCRs, according to a later genetic analysis. An association between a missense DCLRE1C variant and V-gene and J-gene trimming of TCR beta chains was found in a later genetic analysis and replicated in an independent cohort. For the cohort, immune exposure information was limited to CMV serostatus. Presence/absence analyses assumed roughly uniform sequencing depth across donors, an assumption that may not hold. In this cohort, only TCR beta chains were sequenced, and detectable features were limited by the absence of alpha or paired-chain data. According to the authors, the approach could potentially be generalized to other disease states and immunological phenotypes. In an earlier analysis of roughly 560 of the donors, most TCR beta V segments were observed in productive rearrangements about 90% or about 30% of the time, broadly matching IMGT annotations. A later analysis found that HLA-associated TCR beta chains were more clonally expanded and had lower generation probabilities than equally common non-associated chains. Assigning TCR associations to individual alleles was difficult when HLA alleles, especially DR and DQ, strongly co-occurred. Correlated functional status among segregating V segments might reflect linkage disequilibrium, but an unknown experimental factor could not be ruled out. Across donors, most TCR sequences were observed very rarely, whereas some public TCRs were present in many individuals. The sequencing pipeline was judged likely to have produced a cluster of highly shared sequence variants as a technical artifact. Three of the identified cytomegalovirus-associated TCR beta chains were confirmed in vitro to be specific for cytomegalovirus antigens.

The cohort was made up of around 720 healthy bone marrow donors. At the time of sampling, every cohort member was nominally healthy, though immune exposures that went unrecorded were likely present. The donor tested CMV seronegative and was one of the 352 seronegative cohort members. Each donor provided a peripheral blood sample, and peripheral blood mononuclear cells were used for TCR beta sequencing. Genomic DNA extraction from the blood cell samples was performed with the Qiagen DNeasy Blood Extraction Kit. This sequence uses TRBV19 and TRBJ2-4; the D gene is possibly TRBD2, with 5 bases matching. This clonotype was sampled from a man aged 55 to 69 in good health and CMV-seronegative. Input material: PBMCs. The nucleotides read TGTGCCAGTAGTATAGGCGCGGGAAACATTCAGTACTTC. It translates to CASSIGAGNIQYF.